These 31 T cell receptor beta chains were sequenced from one sample in a study of blood T cell repertoires in COVID-19 (dated by TCRdb to 2018 to 2020). Library generation was performed with the immunoSEQ multiplex PCR assay. Here the immuneACCESS table is served through TCRdb, limited to in-frame sequences with V and J called. Missing clones are a known gap in these copies; in checked studies unresolved V genes cover under half, and the rest lacks a known reason. The sample contains about 260,000 clones, about 89% of them found a single time. Of the sample, approximately 9.4% falls within the top ten clones. Sequenced input: peripheral blood. These receptors all come from a man aged 40-49 years who had recovered from COVID-19.

This chain uses TRBV18 with TRBJ1-2; the D is unclear. CDR3 length: 14 residues. Germline CDR1 KGHSH, CDR2 LQKENI. V was pared by 3 bases and J by 3 bases, with 11 bases between. CDR3 DNA sequence: TGTGCCAGCTCACCCCGACTGGAGGACTATGGCTACACCTTC. It yields the protein CASSPRLEDYGYTF. The variable domain in full, with the rest retrieved from reference TRBV18 and TRBJ1-2, is NAGVMQNPRHLVRRRGQEARLRCSPMKGHSHVYWYRQLPEEGLKFMVYLQKENIIDESGMPKERFSAEFPKEGPSILRIQQVVRGDSAAYFCASSPRLEDYGYTFGSGTRLTVV.

This clone has more than one count but fewer than ten. The chain carries TRBV9 and TRBJ2-3, with 8 bases aligning to TRBD2. This CDR3 has 17 amino acids. Germline lookup yields CDR1 SGDLS and CDR2 YYNGEE. The ends lost 3 bases at V and 2 bases at J; junction bases unmatched: 11. The CDR3 reads CASSEWGQREYTDTQYF. In nucleotides, the CDR3 is TGTGCCAGCAGCGAATGGGGCCAGCGGGAGTACACAGATACGCAGTATTTT.

The chain employs TRBV30 and TRBJ1-2, with 7 positions matching TRBD1. V lost 4 bases to trimming and J lost 4 bases; unmatched junction nucleotides: 12. This CDR3 region has 15 residues. Germline loops: CDR1 GTSNPN, CDR2 SVGIG (reference sequence). CDR3 coding DNA: TGTGCCTGGACCACAGGGGCCGCCTTCCCCTATGGCTACACCTTC. Encoded protein: CAWTTGAAFPYGYTF.

This clone has more than one count but fewer than ten. The chain uses TRBV24-1 and TRBJ2-1; TRBD1 matches 8 bases. V trimming: 6 bases; J trimming: 10 bases; junction bases outside the gene matches: 10. Germline loops: CDR1 KGHDR, CDR2 SFDVKD. This CDR3 spans 14 amino acids. The CDR3 bases are TGTGCCACCAGTAAGGGACAGGCCCCGAACGAGCAGTTCTTC. Translation gives CATSKGQAPNEQFF.

In DNA, the CDR3 is TGTGCCAGCTCCTCGGGGGGAGGAGACCAGCCCCAGCATTTT. Amino acid sequence: CASSSGGGDQPQHF. The chain has TRBV18 and TRBJ1-5, with a possible D match to TRBD1 (5 bases). Germline CDR1 is KGHSH and CDR2 is LQKENI. Trimming took off 6 bases at V and 7 bases at J, with 16 bases between the two ends. The CDR3 extends over 14 amino acids.

The rearrangement joins TRBV3-1 (or the pseudogene TRBV3-2) to TRBJ2-1; possible D gene TRBD2, 5 bases. The CDR3 contains 15 residues. Deletions cut 0 bases from V and 5 bases from J, with 11 bases between. Looked up from germline, CDR1 is LGHDT and CDR2 is YNNKEL (reference sequence). The DNA of the CDR3 is TGTGCCAGCAGCCAAGACGGGATTCCACACAATGAGCAGTTCTTC. Translated: CASSQDGIPHNEQFF.

The CDR3 loop reads CASSQDSRGFVEKLFF. In DNA form, the CDR3 reads TGCGCCAGCAGCCAAGACTCTCGGGGGTTTGTTGAAAAACTGTTTTTT. The V and J genes are TRBV4-3 and TRBJ1-4; perhaps TRBD1 as D (5 bases). CDR3 size: 16 residues. Looked up from germline, CDR1 is LGHNA and CDR2 is YSLEER. Trimming left V 0 bases short and J 7 bases short, with 15 bases between.

The chain recombines TRBV7-9 with TRBJ2-7, with D perhaps TRBD1 (5 bases). V was shortened by 5 bases and J by 6 bases, with 20 bases between the two germline ends. Germline V gene data show CDR1 as SEHNR and CDR2 as FQNEAQ (reference sequence). The CDR3 runs 15 residues. This chain's CDR3 is CASSPPFGRVSEQYF. As DNA, the CDR3 is TGTGCCAGCAGCCCGCCCTTTGGCAGGGTCAGCGAGCAGTACTTC.

The rearrangement joins TRBV4-3 to TRBJ2-5; D is undetermined. This CDR3 is 9 amino acids long. Germline values: CDR1 LGHNA, CDR2 YSLEER. Trimming took off 4 bases at V and 12 bases at J, with 6 bases between the two ends. CDR3 sequence (DNA): TGCGCCAGCAGCCTACCTAAGTACTTC. The encoded protein is CASSLPKYF.

This clone has more than one count but fewer than ten. The chain joins TRBV27 to TRBJ2-6, with no clear D. V lost 7 bases, J lost 0 bases, and 7 bases lay in between. The CDR3 is 14 residues long. Germline lookup yields CDR1 MNHEY and CDR2 SMNVEV (reference sequence). The CDR3 DNA follows: TGTGCCAGCAAACTGAGCTCTGGGGCCAACGTCCTGACTTTC. This encodes CASKLSSGANVLTF.

The V and J genes are TRBV10-3 and TRBJ2-3; possible D gene TRBD2, 7 bases. Trimming took 2 bases from V and 4 from J, leaving 10 bases between them. The CDR3 is 14 residues long. In germline, CDR1 is ENHRY, CDR2 SYGVKD. The DNA for the CDR3 is TGTGCCATCAGTGAGCGGGGGGCCCCAGATACGCAGTATTTT. It translates to CAISERGAPDTQYF.

This sequence joins TRBV5-1 and TRBJ1-4, with TRBD1 matching over 8 bases. After removal of 4 bases from V and 7 bases from J, the junction contained 9 bases not matched to a gene. Per germline, CDR1 SGHRS and CDR2 YFSETQ. The CDR3 loop spans 15 amino acids. CDR3 region: CASSLSDRGGEKLFF. DNA of the CDR3: TGCGCCAGCAGCCTGTCTGACAGGGGCGGTGAAAAACTGTTTTTT.

This clone has just one count. The chain links TRBV14 to TRBJ2-7; TRBD2 matches 10 bases. Germline loops: CDR1 SGHDN, CDR2 FVKESK. The CDR3 is 16 residues long. With V trimmed by 0 bases and J by 3 bases, 5 bases remained unmatched. The CDR3 region is CASSQEWTSGIYEQYF. Here the CDR3 DNA reads TGTGCCAGCAGCCAAGAGTGGACTAGCGGAATCTACGAGCAGTACTTC.

The chain joins TRBV10-3 to TRBJ1-2; D not certain. Germline V CDR1 and CDR2: ENHRY, SYGVKD. The V gene lost 0 bases and the J gene lost 4 bases, with 6 bases spanning the gap. This CDR3 contains 13 residues. The CDR3 protein is CAISESVSYGYTF. CDR3 in DNA: TGTGCCATCAGTGAGTCGGTCAGCTATGGCTACACCTTC.

The CDR3 is CASSYRNSPLHF. The CDR3 DNA reads as TGTGCCAGCAGTTACCGTAATTCACCCCTCCACTTT. This chain uses TRBV6-5 with TRBJ1-6, with D unresolved. V was shortened by 2 bases and J by 6 bases, with 2 bases between the two germline ends. This CDR3 spans 12 amino acids. Germline assignment: CDR1 MNHEY and CDR2 SVGAGI.

The gene calls are TRBV9 and TRBJ2-1; TRBD2 agrees at 9 bases. Germline lookup yields CDR1 SGDLS and CDR2 YYNGEE. The CDR3 covers 16 residues. V trimming: 3 bases; J trimming: 9 bases; junction bases outside the gene matches: 13. In DNA form, the CDR3 reads TGTGCCAGCAGCGAAACTTTAGCGGGGGAGTGGAGTGAGCAGTTCTTC. Translating it yields CASSETLAGEWSEQFF. Together with reference TRBV9 and TRBJ2-1, the CDR3 gives the full variable domain: DSGVTQTPKHLITATGQRVTLRCSPRSGDLSVYWYQQSLDQGLQFLIQYYNGEERAKGNILERFSAQQFPDLHSELNLSSLELGDSALYFCASSETLAGEWSEQFFGPGTRLTVL.

The V gene is TRBV2, the J gene TRBJ1-1; 10 bases align to TRBD1. Germline loops: CDR1 SNHLY, CDR2 FYNNEI. V dropped 6 bases and J dropped 5; count of bases not matched to a gene: 6. The CDR3 is 14 residues long. The CDR3 is CASSQTGGWTEAFF. DNA of the CDR3: TGTGCCAGCAGCCAGACAGGGGGCTGGACTGAAGCTTTCTTT.

The chain links TRBV6-5 to TRBJ2-7; tentatively, D is TRBD1 (5 bases). V was shortened by 3 bases and J by 6 bases, with 15 bases between the two germline ends. The germline gives CDR1 MNHEY, CDR2 SVGAGI. This CDR3 spans 14 amino acids. The CDR3 DNA follows: TGTGCCAGCAGTTATAAGGGCAGGGCTCGCGAGCAGTACTTC. Its protein is CASSYKGRAREQYF.

The V gene is TRBV2, the J gene TRBJ2-2; 8 nucleotides agree with TRBD2. Germline V CDR1 and CDR2: SNHLY, FYNNEI. There are 15 residues in the CDR3. V shed 3 bases and J 7 bases; nucleotides not matched to a gene: 7. CDR3 coding DNA: TGTGCCAGCAGTGAGATAGCGGGGATTGGCGGGGAGCTGTTTTTT. This gives the protein CASSEIAGIGGELFF.

A few counts support this clone. The chain carries TRBV5-1 and TRBJ1-1, with D possibly being TRBD1 (6 bases). From germline, CDR1 is SGHRS and CDR2 YFSETQ. Trimming removed 0 bases at V and 4 bases at J, with 16 bases between. This CDR3 is built from 16 residues. CDR3 DNA: TGCGCCAGCAGCTTGGGTCTTGGGGGCGGCAGCACTGAAGCTTTCTTT. Encoded protein: CASSLGLGGGSTEAFF.

This clone was seen a handful of times. J is TRBJ1-3 and V is TRBV5-6, with TRBD1 as a possible D gene (6 bases). The CDR3 length is 13 residues. The V end lost 5 bases, the J end lost 4 bases, and 10 bases lay between the germline ends. Per germline, CDR1 SGHDT and CDR2 YYEEEE. In DNA form, the CDR3 reads TGTGCCAGCAGACTAACAGGGGGAAACACCATATATTTT. Translation: CASRLTGGNTIYF.

A single count supports this clone. One end of the junction is discordant with germline, which a read error may explain. The chain employs TRBV10-3 and TRBJ2-5, with TRBD1 identical over 9 bases. This CDR3 spans 12 amino acids. Germline V lookup: CDR1 ENHRY, CDR2 SYGVKD. The CDR3 nucleotides read TGTGCCATCAGTGACTTACAGGGGGCCCTTAACTTC. Its translation is CAISDLQGALNF.

This clone was seen a handful of times. This rearrangement joins TRBV6-1 to TRBJ1-4, with D possibly TRBD1 on 5 matching bases. The CDR3 spans 14 residues. Trimming took 2 bases from V and 4 from J, leaving 8 bases between them. In germline, CDR1 is MNHNS, CDR2 SASEGT. The DNA of the CDR3 is TGTGCCAGCAGTGAACAGGGCGTTAATGAAAAACTGTTTTTT. Encoded protein: CASSEQGVNEKLFF.

This rearrangement joins TRBV7-6 to TRBJ2-5, with unresolved D. CDR1 is SGHVS, CDR2 FNYEAQ, per germline. V shed 4 bases and J shed 0 bases, with 12 bases lying between them. The CDR3 has 15 residues. The CDR3 DNA is TGTGCCAGCAGCTCCCTCACTACCAACCAAGAGACCCAGTACTTC. This gives the protein CASSSLTTNQETQYF.

The chain links TRBV27 to TRBJ2-3; no clear D. Looked up from germline, CDR1 is MNHEY and CDR2 is SMNVEV (reference sequence). The V gene lost 6 bases and the J gene lost 8 bases, with 15 bases spanning the gap. The CDR3 extends over 13 amino acids. CDR3: CASRLDPGSTQYF. The DNA for the CDR3 is TGTGCCAGCAGGCTCGACCCAGGCAGTACGCAGTATTTT.

The CDR3 nucleotides are TGCGCCAGCAGAGCGAGTACAACTAATGAAAAACTGTTTTTT. It codes for CASRASTTNEKLFF. The chain is built from TRBV5-1 and TRBJ1-4, with D unresolved. The V end was cut by 5 bases, the J end by 0 bases, with 8 bases between. Germline-derived CDR1 and CDR2 are SGHRS and YFSETQ. This CDR3 is built from 14 residues. Looking up the rest from reference TRBV5-1 and TRBJ1-4 gives the full variable domain: KAGVTQTPRYLIKTRGQQVTLSCSPISGHRSVSWYQQTPGQGLQFLFEYFSETQRNKGNFPGRFSGRQFSNSRSEMNVSTLELGDSALYLCASRASTTNEKLFFGSGTQLSVL.

This chain joins TRBV9 and TRBJ2-3; no definite D call. There are 14 residues in the CDR3. Trimming took 5 bases from V and 0 from J, leaving 10 bases between them. In germline, CDR1 is SGDLS, CDR2 YYNGEE. In nucleotides, the CDR3 is TGTGCCAGCAGTGTCGACTGGAGCACAGATACGCAGTATTTT. This gives the protein CASSVDWSTDTQYF.

The chain carries TRBV10-3 and TRBJ1-1, with TRBD1 matching over 8 bases. The CDR3 is made up of 19 amino acids. Germline CDR1 is ENHRY and CDR2 is SYGVKD. V gave up 4 bases and J gave up 0 bases; unmatched junction bases: 16. The CDR3, as DNA: TGTGCCATCAGTGGTTGGGGAAAACAGGGGGGGATAATGAACACTGAAGCTTTCTTT. Its protein is CAISGWGKQGGIMNTEAFF.

This chain connects TRBV6-5 to TRBJ2-5; possible D gene TRBD1, 6 bases. Germline-derived CDR1 and CDR2 are MNHEY and SVGAGI. The CDR3 length is 12 residues. Deletions cut 6 bases from V and 4 bases from J, with 9 bases between. CDR3 coding DNA: TGTGCCAGCAGCGCGGACAGAGAGACCCAGTACTTC. Its protein is CASSADRETQYF.

The V gene is TRBV19, the J gene TRBJ1-2; D might be TRBD1 (6 bases). V lost 6 bases and J 8 bases, leaving 16 bases between the germline ends. Per the germline V gene, CDR1 is LNHDA and CDR2 is SQIVND (reference sequence). The CDR3 totals 13 residues. As DNA, the CDR3 is TGTGCCAGTAGCAGGGGACACCTAGGGGGCTACACCTTC. As protein: CASSRGHLGGYTF. Full variable domain (rest looked up from reference TRBV19 and TRBJ1-2): DGGITQSPKYLFRKEGQNVTLSCEQNLNHDAMYWYRQDPGQGLRLIYYSQIVNDFQKGDIAEGYSVSREKKESFPLTVTSAQKNPTAFYLCASSRGHLGGYTFGSGTRLTVV.

The V call is TRBV7-9, the J call TRBJ1-6; D is possibly TRBD1 (5 bases). This CDR3 is 12 amino acids long. V was cut by 7 bases and J by 10 bases, with 11 bases left in between. Germline CDR1 SEHNR, CDR2 FQNEAQ (reference sequence). The DNA for the CDR3 is TGTGCCAGCACCCGGGGGGACTCACCCCTCCACTTT. Encoded protein: CASTRGDSPLHF.